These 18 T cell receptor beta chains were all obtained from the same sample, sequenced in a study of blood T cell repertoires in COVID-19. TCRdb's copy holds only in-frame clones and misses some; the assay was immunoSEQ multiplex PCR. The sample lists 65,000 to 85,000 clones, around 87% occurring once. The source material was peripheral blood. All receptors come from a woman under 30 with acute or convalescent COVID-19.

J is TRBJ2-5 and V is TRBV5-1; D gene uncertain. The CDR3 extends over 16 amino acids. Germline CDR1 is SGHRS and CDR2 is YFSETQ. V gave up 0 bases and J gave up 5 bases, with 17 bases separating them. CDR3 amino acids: CASSLGRGGGWETQYF. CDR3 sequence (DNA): TGCGCCAGCAGCTTGGGTCGCGGTGGCGGTTGGGAGACCCAGTACTTC.

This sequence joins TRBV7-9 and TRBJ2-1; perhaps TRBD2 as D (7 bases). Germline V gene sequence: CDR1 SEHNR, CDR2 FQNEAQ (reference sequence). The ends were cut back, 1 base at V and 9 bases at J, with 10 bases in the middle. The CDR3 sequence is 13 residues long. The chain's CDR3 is CASSLEGGTEQFF. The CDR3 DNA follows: TGTGCCAGCAGCTTAGAGGGGGGGACTGAGCAGTTCTTC. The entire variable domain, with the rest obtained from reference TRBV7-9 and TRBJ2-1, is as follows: DTGVSQNPRHKITKRGQNVTFRCDPISEHNRLYWYRQTLGQGPEFLTYFQNEAQLEKSRLLSDRFSAERPKGSFSTLEIQRTEQGDSAMYLCASSLEGGTEQFFGPGTRLTVL.

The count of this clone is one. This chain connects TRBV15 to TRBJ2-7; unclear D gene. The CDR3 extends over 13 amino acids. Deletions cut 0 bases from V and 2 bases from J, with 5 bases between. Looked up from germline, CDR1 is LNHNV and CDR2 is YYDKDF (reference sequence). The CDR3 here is CATSRDQTYEQYF. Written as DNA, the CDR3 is TGTGCCACCAGCAGAGATCAGACCTACGAGCAGTACTTC.

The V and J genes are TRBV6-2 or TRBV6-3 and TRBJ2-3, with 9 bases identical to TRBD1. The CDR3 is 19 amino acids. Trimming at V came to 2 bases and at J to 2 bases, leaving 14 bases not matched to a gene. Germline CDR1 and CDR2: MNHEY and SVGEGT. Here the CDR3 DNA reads TGTGCCAGCAGTTACCAAAGGACAGGGGAGATTCCCGTCACAGATACGCAGTATTTT. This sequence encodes CASSYQRTGEIPVTDTQYF.

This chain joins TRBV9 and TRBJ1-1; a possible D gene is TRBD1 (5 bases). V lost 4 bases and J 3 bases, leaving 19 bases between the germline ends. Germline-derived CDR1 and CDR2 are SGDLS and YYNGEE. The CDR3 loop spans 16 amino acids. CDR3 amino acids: CASSPGGRGADTEAFF. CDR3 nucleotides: TGTGCCAGCAGCCCCGGGGGAAGGGGTGCTGACACTGAAGCTTTCTTT.

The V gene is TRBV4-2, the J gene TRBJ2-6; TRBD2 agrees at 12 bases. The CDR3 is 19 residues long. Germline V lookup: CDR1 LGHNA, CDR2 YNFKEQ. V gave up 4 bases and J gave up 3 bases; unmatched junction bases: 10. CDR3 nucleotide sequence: TGTGCCAGCAGCCCTTATGCTAGCGGGGGGGCAGTTGGGGCCAACGTCCTGACTTTC. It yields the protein CASSPYASGGAVGANVLTF.

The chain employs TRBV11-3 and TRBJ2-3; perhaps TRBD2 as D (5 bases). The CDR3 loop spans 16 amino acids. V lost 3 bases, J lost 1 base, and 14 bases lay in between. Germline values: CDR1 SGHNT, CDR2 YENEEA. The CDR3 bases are TGTGCCAGCAGCTTGGGAACTAGATACGGCACAGATACGCAGTATTTT. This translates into CASSLGTRYGTDTQYF. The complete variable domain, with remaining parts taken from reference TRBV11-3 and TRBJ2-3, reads EAGVVQSPRYKIIEKKQPVAFWCNPISGHNTLYWYLQNLGQGPELLIRYENEEAVDDSQLPKDRFSAERLKGVDSTLKIQPAELGDSAVYLCASSLGTRYGTDTQYFGPGTRLTVL.

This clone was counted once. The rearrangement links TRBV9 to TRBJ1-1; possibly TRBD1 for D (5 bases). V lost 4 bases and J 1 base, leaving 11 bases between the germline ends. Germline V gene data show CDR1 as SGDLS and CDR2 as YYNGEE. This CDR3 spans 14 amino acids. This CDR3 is CASSSGLSNTEAFF. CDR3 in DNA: TGTGCCAGCAGCTCGGGACTCTCGAACACTGAAGCTTTCTTT.

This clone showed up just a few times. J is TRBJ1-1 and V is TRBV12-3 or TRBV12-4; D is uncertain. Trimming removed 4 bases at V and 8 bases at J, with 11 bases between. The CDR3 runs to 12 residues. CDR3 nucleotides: TGTGCCAGCAGTTCCCCCAGGTCCGAAGCTTTCTTT. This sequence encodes CASSSPRSEAFF.

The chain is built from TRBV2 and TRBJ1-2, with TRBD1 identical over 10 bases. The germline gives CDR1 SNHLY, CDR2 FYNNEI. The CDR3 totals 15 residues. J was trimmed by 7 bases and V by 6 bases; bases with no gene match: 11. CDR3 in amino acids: CASRESTGGAVGYTF. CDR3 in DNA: TGTGCCAGCAGGGAATCGACAGGGGGCGCGGTTGGCTACACCTTC. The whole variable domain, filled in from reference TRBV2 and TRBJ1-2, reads EPEVTQTPSHQVTQMGQEVILRCVPISNHLYFYWYRQILGQKVEFLVSFYNNEISEKSEIFDDQFSVERPDGSNFTLKIRSTKLEDSAMYFCASRESTGGAVGYTFGSGTRLTVV.

In DNA, the CDR3 is TGTGCCAGCAGCTTGTCGGGTTCTGGGGCCAACGTCCTGACTTTC. Residues: CASSLSGSGANVLTF. The V and J genes are TRBV5-4 and TRBJ2-6; D gene ambiguous. V was clipped by 1 base and J by 1 base, with 6 bases between them. Germline lookup yields CDR1 SGHNT and CDR2 YYREEE (reference sequence). This CDR3 has 15 amino acids.

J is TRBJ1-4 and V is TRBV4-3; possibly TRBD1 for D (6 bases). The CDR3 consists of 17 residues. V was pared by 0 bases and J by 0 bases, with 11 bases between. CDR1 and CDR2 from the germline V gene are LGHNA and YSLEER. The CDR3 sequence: CASSQDRGSATNEKLFF. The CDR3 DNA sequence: TGCGCCAGCAGCCAAGACAGGGGATCTGCAACTAATGAAAAACTGTTTTTT.

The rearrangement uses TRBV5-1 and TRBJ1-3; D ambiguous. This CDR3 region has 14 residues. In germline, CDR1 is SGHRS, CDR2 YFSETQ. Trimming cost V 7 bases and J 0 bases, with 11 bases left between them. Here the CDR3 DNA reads TGCGCCAGCCCACGGTCTCTCTCTGGAAACACCATATATTTT. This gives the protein CASPRSLSGNTIYF.

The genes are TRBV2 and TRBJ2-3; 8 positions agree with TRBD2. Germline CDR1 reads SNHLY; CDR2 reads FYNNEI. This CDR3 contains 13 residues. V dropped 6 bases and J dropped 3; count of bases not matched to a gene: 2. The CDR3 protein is CASRLAETDTQYF. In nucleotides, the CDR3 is TGTGCCAGCAGACTAGCGGAAACAGATACGCAGTATTTT.

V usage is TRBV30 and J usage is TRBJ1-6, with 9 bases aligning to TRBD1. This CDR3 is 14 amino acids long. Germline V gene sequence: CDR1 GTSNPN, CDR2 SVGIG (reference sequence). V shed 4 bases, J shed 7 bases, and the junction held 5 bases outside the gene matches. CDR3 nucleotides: TGTGCCTGGACGACGGGACAGGGAAATTCACCCCTCCACTTT. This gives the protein CAWTTGQGNSPLHF.

The CDR3 nucleotides read TGTGCCAGCAGCTTAGGGGCTAGCGGGAGTAGCGAGCAGTACTTC. Protein product: CASSLGASGSSEQYF. This sequence joins TRBV11-2 and TRBJ2-7; 10 bases agree with TRBD2. Germline trimming cut 1 base from V and 6 bases from J; bases unmatched to any gene: 6. CDR3 size: 15 residues. The V gene's germline CDR1 is SGHAT and CDR2 FQNNGV.

CDR3 protein: CATSRGQAFSYEQYF. The CDR3 region has the DNA TGTGCCACCAGCAGAGGACAGGCCTTTTCCTACGAGCAGTACTTC. The gene calls are TRBV15 and TRBJ2-7, with a possible D match to TRBD1 (6 bases). Germline loops: CDR1 LNHNV, CDR2 YYDKDF (reference sequence). The germline V and J ends were trimmed by 1 base and 1 base, with 11 bases remaining between them. The CDR3 length is 15 residues.

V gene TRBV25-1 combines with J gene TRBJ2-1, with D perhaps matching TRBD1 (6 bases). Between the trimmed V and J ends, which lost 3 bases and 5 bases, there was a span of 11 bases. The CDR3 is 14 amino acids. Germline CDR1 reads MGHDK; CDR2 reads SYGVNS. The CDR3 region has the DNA TGTGCCAGCAGTGAGCCGGGACACAACAATGAGCAGTTCTTC. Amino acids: CASSEPGHNNEQFF. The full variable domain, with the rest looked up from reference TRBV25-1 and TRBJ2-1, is EADIYQTPRYLVIGTGKKITLECSQTMGHDKMYWYQQDPGMELHLIHYSYGVNSTEKGDLSSESTVSRIRTEHFPLTLESARPSHTSQYLCASSEPGHNNEQFFGPGTRLTVL.